The 21 T cell receptor beta chains below all came from one sample that was sequenced in a study of CD8+ T cells in alopecia areata (dated by TCRdb to 2016 to 2019). Library prep was done by the immunoSEQ multiplex PCR assay. To provide template for TCR sequencing, every sample had RNA extracted and reverse transcribed into cDNA. This immuneACCESS table, as held by TCRdb, lists in-frame sequences with V and J called but not all clones. Of the missing ones, under half trace to an unresolved V gene in checked studies; the others have no known cause. The sample has about 200,000 clones on record, about three fifths of them singletons. Together, the top ten hold about 1.4% of the sample. The meaning of the sample's time point label: less than five weeks on oral tofacitinib. Read against the paper, the sample's treatment or condition label means: oral pan-JAK inhibitor, 5-10 mg twice daily. The sample in question was CD4+ T cells sorted from blood, obtained at week 4, from a patient treated with tofacitinib. Receptor source: a human donor with alopecia areata.

V gene TRBV30 combines with J gene TRBJ1-6, with D maybe TRBD1 (5 bases). The CDR3 extends over 14 amino acids. V was cut by 0 bases and J by 8 bases, with 11 bases left in between. The V gene's germline CDR1 is GTSNPN and CDR2 SVGIG (reference sequence). The CDR3 sequence is CAWSVRGADSPLHF. The CDR3 DNA reads as TGTGCCTGGAGTGTAAGGGGTGCGGATTCACCCCTCCACTTT.

The V gene is TRBV14, the J gene TRBJ1-1; D is undetermined. The CDR3 consists of 12 residues. Between the trimmed V and J ends, which lost 7 bases and 1 base, there was a span of 7 bases. The V gene's germline CDR1 is SGHDN and CDR2 FVKESK. CDR3 sequence: CASKVGNTEAFF. CDR3 bases: TGTGCCAGCAAGGTTGGGAACACTGAAGCTTTCTTT.

V gene TRBV7-3 combines with J gene TRBJ2-3; no clear D. The ends were cut back, 2 bases at V and 1 base at J, with 7 bases in the middle. Per the germline V gene, CDR1 is SGHTA and CDR2 is FQGTGA. The CDR3 is made up of 14 amino acids. CDR3 coding DNA: TGTGCCAGCAGCTTAGGATATGGCACAGATACGCAGTATTTT. Amino acid sequence: CASSLGYGTDTQYF. Using reference TRBV7-3 and TRBJ2-3 for the parts outside the CDR3, the full variable domain is GAGVSQTPSNKVTEKGKYVELRCDPISGHTALYWYRQSLGQGPEFLIYFQGTGAADDSGLPNDRFFAVRPEGSVSTLKIQRTERGDSAVYLCASSLGYGTDTQYFGPGTRLTVL.

This clone was recorded a few times. The genes are TRBV29-1 and TRBJ2-3, with D possibly matching TRBD1 (7 bases). V gave up 3 bases and J gave up 1 base, with 14 bases separating them. In germline, CDR1 is SQVTM, CDR2 ANQGSEA. This CDR3 comprises 15 residues. In DNA form, the CDR3 reads TGCAGCGTTGACGTCAGGGGGACTCGCACAGATACGCAGTATTTT. It translates to CSVDVRGTRTDTQYF.

V usage is TRBV25-1 and J usage is TRBJ1-4; maybe TRBD1 (5 bases). The CDR3 spans 12 residues. V was pared by 3 bases and J by 8 bases, with 7 bases between. CDR1 is MGHDK and CDR2 is SYGVNS in the germline V gene. The CDR3 DNA follows: TGTGCCAGCAGTGACAGGGAGGAAAAACTGTTTTTT. Translation: CASSDREEKLFF.

This sequence joins TRBV20-1 and TRBJ2-1; 7 nucleotides align to TRBD2. With 6 bases clipped from V and 9 bases from J, the junction kept 2 bases outside the gene matches. The V gene's germline CDR1 is DFQATT and CDR2 SNEGSKA (reference sequence). This CDR3 has 10 residues. CDR3 region: CSATGGEQFF. The CDR3 DNA reads TGCAGTGCGACGGGAGGTGAGCAGTTCTTC.

The chain couples TRBV5-6 to TRBJ2-7; D remains unclear. This CDR3 comprises 12 residues. Germline values: CDR1 SGHDT, CDR2 YYEEEE. The ends were cut back, 4 bases at V and 0 bases at J, with 5 bases in the middle. CDR3 loop: CASSHYSYEQYF. The DNA for the CDR3 is TGTGCCAGCAGCCACTACTCCTACGAGCAGTACTTC.

The chain has TRBV11-3 and TRBJ2-1; 7 nucleotides align to TRBD2. The CDR3 has 14 amino acids. J lost 4 bases, V lost 6 bases, and 6 bases had no gene match. Germline lookup yields CDR1 SGHNT and CDR2 YENEEA. The CDR3 DNA follows: TGTGCCAGCAGAACCGGGGGGTCGTACAATGAGCAGTTCTTC. It is translated as CASRTGGSYNEQFF.

The chain carries TRBV30 and TRBJ2-6; D unclear. Looked up from germline, CDR1 is GTSNPN and CDR2 is SVGIG (reference sequence). There are 13 residues in the CDR3. Trimming shortened V by 7 bases and J by 2 bases, and 9 bases separated the two germline ends. CDR3 loop: CASRRTGANVLTF. DNA of the CDR3: TGTGCCTCGAGACGGACTGGGGCCAACGTCCTGACTTTC.

V is TRBV9 and J is TRBJ1-5; D is unresolved. The CDR3 spans 15 residues. Germline CDR1 SGDLS, CDR2 YYNGEE. Trimming left V 2 bases short and J 6 bases short, with 15 bases between. CDR3 in amino acids: CASSVDGSERQPQHF. CDR3 coding DNA: TGTGCCAGCAGCGTCGACGGATCGGAACGTCAGCCCCAGCATTTT.

There are a few counts of this clone. The gene calls are TRBV5-1 and TRBJ2-2, with D unresolved. Trimming took off 2 bases at V and 3 bases at J, with 8 bases between the two ends. The CDR3 sequence is 14 residues long. Looked up from germline, CDR1 is SGHRS and CDR2 is YFSETQ. CDR3 residues: CASSFQTDTGELFF. The CDR3 DNA reads TGCGCCAGCAGCTTTCAGACTGACACCGGGGAGCTGTTTTTT. Combining the CDR3 with reference TRBV5-1 and TRBJ2-2 gives the whole variable domain KAGVTQTPRYLIKTRGQQVTLSCSPISGHRSVSWYQQTPGQGLQFLFEYFSETQRNKGNFPGRFSGRQFSNSRSEMNVSTLELGDSALYLCASSFQTDTGELFFGEGSRLTVL.

This chain uses TRBV2 with TRBJ1-1, with D unresolved. The CDR3 consists of 14 residues. V lost 1 base and J lost 2, with 8 bases in between. In germline, CDR1 is SNHLY, CDR2 FYNNEI. The CDR3 coding sequence is TGTGCCAGCAGTGAAGTAGGATTTAACACTGAAGCTTTCTTT. Protein sequence: CASSEVGFNTEAFF. Full variable domain (outside the CDR3, taken from reference TRBV2 and TRBJ1-1): EPEVTQTPSHQVTQMGQEVILRCVPISNHLYFYWYRQILGQKVEFLVSFYNNEISEKSEIFDDQFSVERPDGSNFTLKIRSTKLEDSAMYFCASSEVGFNTEAFFGQGTRLTVV.

The rearrangement joins TRBV6-6 to TRBJ2-1, with TRBD2 identical over 9 bases. Losses at the gene ends were 5 bases for V and 3 bases for J; bases not matched to a gene: 8. Germline assignment: CDR1 MNHNY and CDR2 SVGAGI (reference sequence). This CDR3 has 16 residues. The CDR3 spells CASSGGAGGHYNEQFF. The CDR3 DNA reads TGTGCCAGCAGTGGCGGAGCGGGGGGACACTACAATGAGCAGTTCTTC.

This chain connects TRBV30 to TRBJ1-1; tentative D call: TRBD1 (5 bases). V was clipped by 3 bases and J by 1 base, with 12 bases between them. The CDR3 covers 14 residues. Germline assignment: CDR1 GTSNPN and CDR2 SVGIG (reference sequence). CDR3 sequence reads: CAWRDRTPNTEAFF. The CDR3 DNA reads TGTGCCTGGAGGGACCGGACACCGAACACTGAAGCTTTCTTT.

The CDR3 bases are TGCGCCAGCAGCTTGGATCGGGGTACGGCTGAAGCTTTCTTT. It specifies CASSLDRGTAEAFF. V usage is TRBV5-1 and J usage is TRBJ1-1; D uncertain. V was pared by 0 bases and J by 6 bases, with 12 bases between. The germline V gene encodes CDR1 SGHRS and CDR2 YFSETQ. This CDR3 is 14 amino acids long.

The rearrangement uses TRBV29-1 and TRBJ2-3, with D perhaps given as TRBD1 or TRBD2 (5 bases each). Germline V gene sequence: CDR1 SQVTM, CDR2 ANQGSEA. Trimming removed 5 bases at V and 14 bases at J, with 17 bases between. The CDR3 has 11 residues. CDR3 DNA: TGCAGCGTTTCGACCGGGGCATTTCGGTATTTT. It is translated as CSVSTGAFRYF.

This clone has only a few counts. The gene calls are TRBV9 and TRBJ1-2; tentatively, D is TRBD1 (5 bases). Trimming took 3 bases from V and 0 from J, leaving 15 bases between them. This CDR3 is 16 amino acids long. Germline V gene data show CDR1 as SGDLS and CDR2 as YYNGEE. CDR3 coding DNA: TGTGCCAGCAGCGGGGACGGTCTGCTTGCTAACTATGGCTACACCTTC. Translation gives CASSGDGLLANYGYTF.

This clone was counted only a few times. This sample also contains other DNA sequences that code for the same CDR3. V usage is TRBV29-1 and J usage is TRBJ2-7; D might be TRBD2 (6 bases). Germline V gene sequence: CDR1 SQVTM, CDR2 ANQGSEA. The CDR3 totals 11 residues. Trimming shortened V by 6 bases and J by 6 bases, and 12 bases separated the two germline ends. The CDR3 DNA sequence: TGCAGCGTCGGAGGGCAGGGCGAGCAGTACTTC. Translation: CSVGGQGEQYF.

This clone was counted only a few times. The chain links TRBV2 to TRBJ1-1; TRBD1 is a possible D gene (6 bases). Trimming stripped 10 bases from V and 10 bases from J, with 19 bases between. Germline lookup yields CDR1 SNHLY and CDR2 FYNNEI. The CDR3 contains 12 residues. The CDR3 bases are TGTGCCACGAAGGAGGGGGGAGCGGTAGCTTTCTTT. Translated: CATKEGGAVAFF. Full variable domain (missing parts from reference TRBV2 and TRBJ1-1): EPEVTQTPSHQVTQMGQEVILRCVPISNHLYFYWYRQILGQKVEFLVSFYNNEISEKSEIFDDQFSVERPDGSNFTLKIRSTKLEDSAMYFCATKEGGAVAFFGQGTRLTVV.

This chain links TRBV27 with TRBJ2-7; TRBD2 agrees at 7 bases. This CDR3 has 16 amino acids. V shed 5 bases, J shed 2 bases, and the junction held 12 bases outside the gene matches. Germline CDR1 and CDR2: MNHEY and SMNVEV (reference sequence). CDR3 in amino acids: CASSTLGSGPPYEQYF. DNA of the CDR3: TGTGCCAGCAGTACTCTGGGTAGCGGGCCCCCCTACGAGCAGTACTTC.

This chain uses TRBV5-1 with TRBJ2-3; D assignment may be TRBD1 or TRBD2 (6 bases each). The CDR3 runs 15 residues. Per the germline V gene, CDR1 is SGHRS and CDR2 is YFSETQ. V was cut by 2 bases and J by 6 bases, with 16 bases left in between. The CDR3 DNA sequence: TGCGCCAGCAGCTTAAGGGGGGTCCGCGCCGATACGCAGTATTTT. This encodes CASSLRGVRADTQYF.